What follows is one T cell receptor beta chain and its context. Its antigen is currently not known. Per-nucleotide qualities are absent, and no much larger clonotype sits a single base away. Genomic DNA served as template for TCR beta VDJ combination and CDR3 sequence profiling. An Illumina HiSeq 2000 was used for TCR repertoire sequencing. As for the authors' bioinformatics: TRBV/TRBJ rearrangement plots, CDR3 size and DJ length profiles, and Simpson's diversity index were used to assess repertoires. The most abundant DNA sequence in the deep sequencing data was defined as the immunodominant clone. CDR3 amino acid sequences were screened for sharing across subjects and were compared with published repertoires and the VDJdb database. TCRdb applied fastp at Q25 and MiXCR to the public reads, then kept only in-frame beta chains. For every CDR3 protein sequence, its rows merge into one entry that carries the most common genes and DNA. The V and J calls and clone size come from TCRdb's table, not from the authors' own analysis. A total of 150,000 to 200,000 distinct CDR3 sequences appear in this sample, about 45% of them only once. 3.2% of the sample is in the top ten clones.

The junction shows trimming of 5 bases on V and 9 bases on J, and the gene matches do not reach 5 bases of it. Measured from the cysteine to the phenylalanine, the CDR3 is 11 residues long. The kept DNA is CDR3 alone, 33 bases in frame from the first base. The germline V gene (reference sequence) gives CDR1 as GTSNPN and CDR2 as SVGIG. The sample belongs to a study of CD8+CD57+ T cells in acquired aplastic anemia (dated by TCRdb to the late 2010s). Turning to the overall study: A mean of around 3.3 ug of DNA, ranging from roughly 0.18 to 30 ug, was extracted from sorted CD4+ and CD8+ cells. A CD8+CD57+ expansion meant a frequency higher than the mean frequency seen in healthy subjects.

Beyond this particular receptor, the publication reports: Patients and healthy controls showed no significant difference in CD8+ Simpson's diversity (P=0.060). Twenty-nine CD8+ CDR3 sequences were found in both patients and controls but appeared to be highly expressed in patients and within the immunodominant clones of the patients.

Flow cytometry had shown CD8+CD57+ cell expansion in the patients selected for sequencing. Every patient had a diagnosis of severe acquired aplastic anemia based on International Study of Aplastic Anemia and Agranulocytosis and Camitta criteria. No patient had received any therapy when blood was sampled. The study deep-sequenced TCR repertoires of sorted CD4+ and CD8+ blood T cells from severe aplastic anemia patients and healthy subjects. Patients were enrolled under clinicaltrials.gov protocols 00001620, 01623167, 00001397, 00071045, 00081523 and 00961064 in the USA. Ficoll-Paque density gradient centrifugation was used to isolate peripheral blood mononuclear cells. Before DNA extraction, CD4+ and CD8+ T cells were sorted by FACS or by magnetic beads.

Source material: sorted CD4+, CD8+, or CD8+CD57+ T cells (not recorded which) from PBMCs. The clonotype was recovered from a human donor with aplastic anemia. The chain links TRBV30 with TRBJ1-2; TRBD1 fits 8 bases in the junction. The CDR3 corresponds to CAWGRQGRYTF. The DNA is as follows: TGTGCCTGGGGGAGACAGGGGCGCTACACCTTC.